Below, 5 T cell receptor beta chains from the same sample are listed, as sequenced in a study of patients and donors after allogeneic stem cell transplantation. One entry per CDR3 protein results from TCRdb running MiXCR on the RT-PCR reads. The sample consists of 150,000 to 200,000 distinct CDR3 sequences, 30% of them appearing once. Sequencing was done on a sample of blood, either unsorted or a sorted T cell fraction (not recorded which). The receptors shown here come from a human donor who was either an allogeneic HSCT recipient or a stem cell or donor lymphocyte infusion donor (not recorded which). It is not recorded whose cells these are; they may come from a transplant donor.

This chain uses TRBV5-4 with TRBJ2-3; D tentatively fits TRBD1 or TRBD2 (5 bases each). This CDR3 has 17 residues. The germline gives CDR1 SGHNT, CDR2 YYREEE (reference sequence). Trimming took off 1 base at V and 1 base at J, with 16 bases between the two ends. CDR3 sequence: CASSLKVGTDGTDTQYF. DNA of the CDR3: TGTGCCAGCAGCTTGAAGGTTGGGACGGACGGCACAGATACGCAGTATTTT.

This clonotype was recorded at least ten times. This chain connects TRBV12-3 or TRBV12-4 to TRBJ1-2; 8 nucleotides line up with TRBD1. V was clipped by 6 bases and J by 4 bases; unmatched bases: 10. This CDR3 is built from 15 residues. Written as DNA, the CDR3 is TGTGCCAGCAGCCAACAGGGGGGTATTCGCTATGGCTACACCTTC. It translates to CASSQQGGIRYGYTF.

This clonotype was seen many times. The gene calls are TRBV20-1 and TRBJ1-6; D is possibly TRBD1 (5 bases). This CDR3 spans 17 amino acids. V was pared by 1 base and J by 0 bases, with 13 bases between. Germline values: CDR1 DFQATT, CDR2 SNEGSKA (reference sequence). In DNA form, the CDR3 reads TGCAGTGCTAGAGGTTCGGCAGGGAGCTCCTATAATTCACCCCTCCACTTT. It encodes CSARGSAGSSYNSPLHF.

This clonotype was seen once. This chain joins TRBV6-5 and TRBJ2-5; no clear D gene. The length of the CDR3 is 15 residues. Between the trimmed V and J ends, which lost 0 bases and 3 bases, there was a span of 11 bases. Germline V CDR1 and CDR2: MNHEY, SVGAGI. Here the CDR3 reads CASSYSRPHKETQYF. DNA for the CDR3: TGTGCCAGCAGTTACTCGAGACCACACAAAGAGACCCAGTACTTC.

This clonotype was observed a few times. This chain connects TRBV10-3 to TRBJ2-3; D may be TRBD2 (6 bases). Germline V CDR1 and CDR2: ENHRY, SYGVKD. CDR3 length: 11 residues. The CDR3 is CAGGNTDTQYF. As DNA, the CDR3 is TGTGCAGGCGGGAACACAGATACGCAGTATTTT.